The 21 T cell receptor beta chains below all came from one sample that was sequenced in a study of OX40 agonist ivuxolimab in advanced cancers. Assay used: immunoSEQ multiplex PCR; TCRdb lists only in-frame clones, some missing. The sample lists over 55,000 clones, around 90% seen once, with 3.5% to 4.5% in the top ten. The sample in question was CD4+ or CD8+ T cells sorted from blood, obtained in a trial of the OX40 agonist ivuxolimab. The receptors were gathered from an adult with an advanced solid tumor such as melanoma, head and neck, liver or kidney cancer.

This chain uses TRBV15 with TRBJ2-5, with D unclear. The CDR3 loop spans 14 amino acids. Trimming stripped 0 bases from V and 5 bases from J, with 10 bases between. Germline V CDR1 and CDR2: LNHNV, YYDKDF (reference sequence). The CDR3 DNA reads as TGTGCCACCAGCAGAGATCATTCAATGGAGACCCAGTACTTC. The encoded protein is CATSRDHSMETQYF.

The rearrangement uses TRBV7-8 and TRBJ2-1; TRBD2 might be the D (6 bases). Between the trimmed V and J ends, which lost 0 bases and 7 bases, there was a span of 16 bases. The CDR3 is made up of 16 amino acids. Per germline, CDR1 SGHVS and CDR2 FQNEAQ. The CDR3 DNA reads TGTGCCAGCAGCTTAGCGCGGCTGGGGGGTTTAAATGAGCAGTTCTTC. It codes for CASSLARLGGLNEQFF.

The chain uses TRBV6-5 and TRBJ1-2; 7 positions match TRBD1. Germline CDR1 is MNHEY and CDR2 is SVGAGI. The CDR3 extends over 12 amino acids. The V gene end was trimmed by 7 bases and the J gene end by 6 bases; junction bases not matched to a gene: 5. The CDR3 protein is CASNPGTDGYTF. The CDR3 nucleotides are TGTGCCAGCAACCCCGGGACAGATGGCTACACCTTC.

CDR3 in amino acids: CASSELAGQETQYF. CDR3 nucleotides: TGTGCCAGCAGTGAACTAGCGGGGCAAGAGACCCAGTACTTC. The chain carries TRBV6-1 and TRBJ2-5; 9 bases match TRBD2. The V gene's germline CDR1 is MNHNS and CDR2 SASEGT. The CDR3 extends over 14 amino acids. After removal of 2 bases from V and 2 bases from J, the junction contained 0 bases not matched to a gene.

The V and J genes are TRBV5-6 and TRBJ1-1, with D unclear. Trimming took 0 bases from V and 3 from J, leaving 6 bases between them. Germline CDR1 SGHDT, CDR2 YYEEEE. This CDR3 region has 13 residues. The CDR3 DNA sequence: TGTGCCAGCAGCTTGGTTGGGGACACTGAAGCTTTCTTT. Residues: CASSLVGDTEAFF.

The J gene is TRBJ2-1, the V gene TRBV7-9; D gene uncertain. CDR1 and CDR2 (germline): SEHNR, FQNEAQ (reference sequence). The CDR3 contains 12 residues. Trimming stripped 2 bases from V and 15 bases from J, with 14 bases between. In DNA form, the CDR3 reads TGTGCCAGCAGCTTACTGGCCACCGGTCTGTTCTTC. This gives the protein CASSLLATGLFF.

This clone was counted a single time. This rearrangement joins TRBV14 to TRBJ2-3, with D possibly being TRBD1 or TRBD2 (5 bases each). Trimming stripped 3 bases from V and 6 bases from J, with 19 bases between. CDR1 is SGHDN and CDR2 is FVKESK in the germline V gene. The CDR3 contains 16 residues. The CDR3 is CASSHLTRDPGDTQYF. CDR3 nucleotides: TGTGCCAGCAGCCATTTAACCCGGGACCCCGGCGATACGCAGTATTTT.

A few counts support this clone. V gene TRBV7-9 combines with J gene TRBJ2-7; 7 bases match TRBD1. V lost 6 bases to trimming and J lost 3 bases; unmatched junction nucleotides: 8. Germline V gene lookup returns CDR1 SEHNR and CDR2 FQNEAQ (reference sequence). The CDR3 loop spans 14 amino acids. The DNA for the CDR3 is TGTGCCAGCAGGCCTACAGGGGCGGACTACGAGCAGTACTTC. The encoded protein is CASRPTGADYEQYF.

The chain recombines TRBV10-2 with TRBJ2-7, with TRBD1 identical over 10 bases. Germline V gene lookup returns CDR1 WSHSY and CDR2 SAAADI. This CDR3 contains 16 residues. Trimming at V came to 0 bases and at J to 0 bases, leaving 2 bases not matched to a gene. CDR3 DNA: TGCGCCAGCAGTGAGTCGGGACAGGGGAGCTCCTACGAGCAGTACTTC. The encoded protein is CASSESGQGSSYEQYF.

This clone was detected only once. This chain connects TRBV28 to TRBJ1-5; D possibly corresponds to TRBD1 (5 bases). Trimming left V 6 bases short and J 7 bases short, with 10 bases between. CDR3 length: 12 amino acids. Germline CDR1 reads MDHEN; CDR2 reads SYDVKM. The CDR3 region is CASRYGGQPQHF. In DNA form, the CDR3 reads TGTGCCAGCAGGTATGGGGGACAGCCCCAGCATTTT.

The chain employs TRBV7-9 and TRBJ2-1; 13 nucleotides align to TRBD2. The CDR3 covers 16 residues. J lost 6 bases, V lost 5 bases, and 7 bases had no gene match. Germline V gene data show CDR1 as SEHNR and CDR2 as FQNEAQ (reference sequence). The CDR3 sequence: CASSGPGTSGTNEQFF. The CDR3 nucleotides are TGTGCCAGCAGCGGCCCCGGGACTAGCGGGACCAATGAGCAGTTCTTC.

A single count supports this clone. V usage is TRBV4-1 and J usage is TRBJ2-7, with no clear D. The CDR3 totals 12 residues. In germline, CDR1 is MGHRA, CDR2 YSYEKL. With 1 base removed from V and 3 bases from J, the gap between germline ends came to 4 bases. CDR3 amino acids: CASSQGGYEQYF. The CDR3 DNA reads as TGCGCCAGCAGCCAAGGGGGCTACGAGCAGTACTTC.

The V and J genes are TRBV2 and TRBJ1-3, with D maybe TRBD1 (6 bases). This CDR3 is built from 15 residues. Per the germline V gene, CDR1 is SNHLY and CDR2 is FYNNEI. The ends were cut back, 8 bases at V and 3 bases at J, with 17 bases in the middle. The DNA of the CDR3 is TGTGCCAGCGCGTGGGACACCCACGGTGGAAACACCATATATTTT. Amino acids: CASAWDTHGGNTIYF.

Here the CDR3 reads CASTLLGSGRAFYNEQFF. The CDR3 DNA reads TGTGCCAGCACCTTGCTGGGTAGCGGGAGGGCCTTCTACAATGAGCAGTTCTTC. The chain employs TRBV11-2 and TRBJ2-1; 11 bases are shared with TRBD2. Germline values: CDR1 SGHAT, CDR2 FQNNGV. The trim removed 7 bases at V and 3 bases at J, leaving 14 bases unmatched. The length of the CDR3 is 18 residues. Full variable domain (remainder filled in from reference TRBV11-2 and TRBJ2-1): EAGVAQSPRYKIIEKRQSVAFWCNPISGHATLYWYQQILGQGPKLLIQFQNNGVVDDSQLPKDRFSAERLKGVDSTLKIQPAKLEDSAVYLCASTLLGSGRAFYNEQFFGPGTRLTVL.

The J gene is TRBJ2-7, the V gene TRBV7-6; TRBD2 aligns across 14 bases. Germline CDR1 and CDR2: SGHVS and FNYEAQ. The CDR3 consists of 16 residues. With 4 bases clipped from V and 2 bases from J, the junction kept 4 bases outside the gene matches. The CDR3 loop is CASSSGLAGETYEQYF. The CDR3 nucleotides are TGTGCCAGCAGCTCGGGACTAGCGGGAGAGACCTACGAGCAGTACTTC.

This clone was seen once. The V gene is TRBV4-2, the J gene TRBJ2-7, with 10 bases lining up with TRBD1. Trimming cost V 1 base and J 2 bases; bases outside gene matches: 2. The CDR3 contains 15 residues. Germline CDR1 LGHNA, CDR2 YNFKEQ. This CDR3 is CASSQGTGGPYEQYF. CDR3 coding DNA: TGTGCCAGCAGCCAAGGGACAGGGGGTCCCTACGAGCAGTACTTC.

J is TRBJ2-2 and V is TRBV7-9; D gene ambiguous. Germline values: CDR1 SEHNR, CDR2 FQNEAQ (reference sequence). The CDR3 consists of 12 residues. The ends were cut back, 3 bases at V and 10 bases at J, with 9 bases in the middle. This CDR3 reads CASSFDGQELFF. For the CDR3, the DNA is TGTGCCAGCAGCTTCGATGGTCAGGAGCTGTTTTTT. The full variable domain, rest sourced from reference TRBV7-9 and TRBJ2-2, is DTGVSQNPRHKITKRGQNVTFRCDPISEHNRLYWYRQTLGQGPEFLTYFQNEAQLEKSRLLSDRFSAERPKGSFSTLEIQRTEQGDSAMYLCASSFDGQELFFGEGSRLTVL.

The CDR3 here is CASSWGQGGNNEQFF. DNA of the CDR3: TGTGCCAGCAGCTGGGGACAGGGGGGAAACAATGAGCAGTTCTTC. The chain employs TRBV7-3 and TRBJ2-1; 11 bases match TRBD1. This CDR3 has 15 residues. Germline CDR1 reads SGHTA; CDR2 reads FQGTGA. V gave up 4 bases and J gave up 5 bases; unmatched junction bases: 4.

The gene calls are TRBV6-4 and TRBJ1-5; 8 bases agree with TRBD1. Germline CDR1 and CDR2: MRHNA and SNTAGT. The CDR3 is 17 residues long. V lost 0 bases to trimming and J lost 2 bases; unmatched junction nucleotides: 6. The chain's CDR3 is CASSDSKAGGGNQPQHF. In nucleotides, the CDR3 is TGTGCCAGCAGTGACTCAAAGGCAGGGGGCGGCAATCAGCCCCAGCATTTT.

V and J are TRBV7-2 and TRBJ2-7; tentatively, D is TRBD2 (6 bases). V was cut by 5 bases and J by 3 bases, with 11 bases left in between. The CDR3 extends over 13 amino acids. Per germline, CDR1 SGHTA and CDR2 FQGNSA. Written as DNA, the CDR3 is TGTGCCAGCAGCCTGGGACTCAGCTACGAGCAGTACTTC. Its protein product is CASSLGLSYEQYF.

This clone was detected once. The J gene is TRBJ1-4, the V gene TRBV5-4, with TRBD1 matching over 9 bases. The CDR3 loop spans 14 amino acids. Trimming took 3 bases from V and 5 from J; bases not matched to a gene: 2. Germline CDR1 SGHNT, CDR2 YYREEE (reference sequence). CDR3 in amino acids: CASSSDRGNEKLFF. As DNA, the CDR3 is TGTGCCAGCAGCTCCGACAGGGGGAATGAAAAACTGTTTTTT.